This T cell receptor (beta chain) was profiled in a study of shared clonotypes between healthy human individuals (TCRdb year 2020). Regarding the research as a whole: A couple of women and a few men aged 18 to 49 years were included in the cohort. Per donor, leukapheresis produced somewhere between about 0.9 and 9.5 billion PBMCs. Per donor, three plates each were used for CD4 naive and CD4 memory, two for CD8 naive, and one for CD8 memory. Blood TCR repertoires of roughly five healthy adults were deeply sequenced to estimate repertoire size and the extent of clonotype sharing between individuals. Libraries were prepared and TCR repertoires were sequenced by different laboratories using diverse techniques, in order to increase sequencing depth and limit assay-specific biases.

Using the deep immunoSEQ assay, TCR CDR3 regions were amplified from genomic DNA by multiplex PCR. Extracted genomic DNA from each cell subset was distributed evenly across all wells of several immunoSEQ 96-well plates, and each plate was treated as a replicate. Each replicate PCR for sorted subsets received roughly 200 ng genomic DNA, equal to tens of thousands of T cell genomes. The purified libraries were quantified using a Qubit 3.0 fluorometer, sized with a Bioanalyzer 2100, and then quantified again using the KAPA Library Quantification kit. Every immunoSEQ 96-well plate was sequenced on a dedicated single-read 150-cycle Illumina NextSeq 550 flow cell. The original methods were these. Because the immunoSEQ output included only junctional sequences and no quality scores, the filtering could not be the same as the filtering used for full-length reads. Sequences were annotated with PyIR, a Python wrapper for IgBLAST v1.9, and V/J genes and CDR3 were assigned using IMGT germline references. Any read was removed if the V/J assignment was weak (E-value above 1e-6), the CDR3 was missing, or the read contained stop codons, out-of-frame junctions, or ambiguous translated residues. A V3J clonotype was defined by an identical inferred V gene, J gene, and CDR3 amino acid sequence. The percentage overlap between two repertoires was calculated by dividing the number of shared unique clonotypes by the size of the smaller repertoire. Repertoire richness was assessed with RTK rarefaction, the Chao1 estimator, and Recon v2.1 estimates of unobserved clonotypes. For all TCRbeta clonotypes obtained by the gDNA method from four donors, generation probabilities were computed with OLGA. TCRdb retrieved this table from immuneACCESS and kept in-frame rearrangements only. Not all clones are present; in checked studies, unresolved V genes account for under half, and no reason is known for the remainder. The DNA was the basis for D and trimming; V, J and clone size are from that table. Within this sample are under 120,000 clones, with around 71% of them counted one time only. The ten largest clones capture about 25% of the sample.

A word on this clone: Which antigen it targets is not known. The sample holds no much larger clone one base away, and base qualities are not on file.

The CDR3 runs 18 residues from the cysteine to the phenylalanine. The only DNA kept is the CDR3, 54 bases in frame from the first base. For CDR1 and CDR2, the germline V gene (reference sequence) lists LNHDA and SQIVND. V is cut back by 3 bases and J by 0 bases, with 8 bases in the junction unmatched. The full study reports these points: Across four donors, roughly 5.4% of naive CD4, more than 3% of naive CD8, around 2.1% of memory CD4, and over 0.35% of memory CD8 clonotypes were shared. Sampling was restricted to blood, and TCR repertoires in tissue are likely to differ from TCR repertoires in blood. Higher generation probabilities were observed for clonotypes shared by all four sorted-subset donors than for non-shared clonotypes. Because the study included a small number of donors, the genetic and exposure-history diversity represented was limited. Larger estimated clonotype richness was generally found for naive subsets than for memory subsets. Incomplete sequencing was indicated by rarefaction of sorted-subset datasets, despite the large sequencing depth. Based on pairwise subsampling, the degree of clonotype sharing among donors was expected to be affected by sequencing depth.

The donors were healthy, HIV-negative adults who had no recently reported acute infections or vaccinations. Every donor was a Caucasian adult living in Nashville, Tennessee, USA. The CD8 memory samples were a combination of magnetically selected CD45RO+ cells and CCR7-negative CD45RA+ effector memory (TemRA) cells. After blood collection by leukapheresis, PBMCs were isolated using Ficoll-Histopaque density gradient centrifugation and then cryopreserved in the vapor phase of liquid nitrogen. Analytical flow cytometry was used to check the purity and quantity of every magnetically sorted T cell population. Each sorted fraction had its genomic DNA isolated and then quantified by UV absorbance on a Nanodrop 2000c.

The specimen was memory CD8+ T cells sorted from blood. The cell subset or site label on this specimen signifies: CD45RO+ cells pooled with CCR7-negative TemRA cells. The V and J genes are TRBV19 and TRBJ2-2; a stretch of 9 junction bases matches TRBD2. The receptor comes from a woman aged 25 to 39 in good health. The CDR3 region: CASSMAIASGTNTGELFF. In nucleotides, the sequence is TGTGCCAGTAGTATGGCAATAGCTAGCGGGACGAACACCGGGGAGCTGTTTTTT.